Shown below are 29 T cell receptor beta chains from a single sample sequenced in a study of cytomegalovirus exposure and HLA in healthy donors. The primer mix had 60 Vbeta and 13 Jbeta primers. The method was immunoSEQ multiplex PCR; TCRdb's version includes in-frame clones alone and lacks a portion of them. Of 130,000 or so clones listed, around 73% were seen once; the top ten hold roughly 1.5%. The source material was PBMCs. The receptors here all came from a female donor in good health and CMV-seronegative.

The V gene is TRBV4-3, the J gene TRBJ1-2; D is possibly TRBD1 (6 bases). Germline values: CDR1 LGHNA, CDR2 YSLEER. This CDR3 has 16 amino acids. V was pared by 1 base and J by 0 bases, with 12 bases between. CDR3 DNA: TGCGCCAGCAGCCAAGGGACCGGGACATCTAACTATGGCTACACCTTC. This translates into CASSQGTGTSNYGYTF.

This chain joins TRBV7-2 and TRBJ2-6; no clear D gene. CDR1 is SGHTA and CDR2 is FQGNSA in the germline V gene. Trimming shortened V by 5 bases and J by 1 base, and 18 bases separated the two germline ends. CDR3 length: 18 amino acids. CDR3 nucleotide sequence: TGTGCCAGCAGCCCCCGGATGGGCAGTCTGTCTGGGGCCAACGTCCTGACTTTC. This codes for CASSPRMGSLSGANVLTF.

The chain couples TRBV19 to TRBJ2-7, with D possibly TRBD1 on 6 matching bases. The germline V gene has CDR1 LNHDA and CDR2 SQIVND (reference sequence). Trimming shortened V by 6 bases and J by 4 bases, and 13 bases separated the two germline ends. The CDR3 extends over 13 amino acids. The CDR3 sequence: CASSPAGEYEQYF. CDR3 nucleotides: TGTGCCAGTAGCCCGGCAGGGGAATACGAGCAGTACTTC.

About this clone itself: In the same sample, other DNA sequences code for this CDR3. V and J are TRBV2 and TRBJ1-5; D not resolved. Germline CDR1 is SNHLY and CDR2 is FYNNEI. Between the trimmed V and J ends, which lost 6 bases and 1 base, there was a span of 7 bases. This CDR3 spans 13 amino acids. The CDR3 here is CASSGESNQPQHF. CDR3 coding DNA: TGTGCCAGCAGCGGGGAGAGCAATCAGCCCCAGCATTTT. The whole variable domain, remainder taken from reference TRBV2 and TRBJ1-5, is EPEVTQTPSHQVTQMGQEVILRCVPISNHLYFYWYRQILGQKVEFLVSFYNNEISEKSEIFDDQFSVERPDGSNFTLKIRSTKLEDSAMYFCASSGESNQPQHFGDGTRLSIL.

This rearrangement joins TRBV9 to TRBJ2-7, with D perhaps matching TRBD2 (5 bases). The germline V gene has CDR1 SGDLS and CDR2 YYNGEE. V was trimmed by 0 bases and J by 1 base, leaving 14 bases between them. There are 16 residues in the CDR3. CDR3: CASSVEVGVESYEQYF. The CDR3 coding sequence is TGTGCCAGCAGCGTAGAGGTGGGAGTAGAATCCTACGAGCAGTACTTC.

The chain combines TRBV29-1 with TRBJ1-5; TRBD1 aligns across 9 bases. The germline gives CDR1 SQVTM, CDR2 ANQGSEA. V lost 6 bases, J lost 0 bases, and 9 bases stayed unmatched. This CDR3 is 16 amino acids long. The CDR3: CSVNRGLRTSNQPQHF. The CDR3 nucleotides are TGCAGCGTGAACAGGGGGCTTAGGACTAGCAATCAGCCCCAGCATTTT.

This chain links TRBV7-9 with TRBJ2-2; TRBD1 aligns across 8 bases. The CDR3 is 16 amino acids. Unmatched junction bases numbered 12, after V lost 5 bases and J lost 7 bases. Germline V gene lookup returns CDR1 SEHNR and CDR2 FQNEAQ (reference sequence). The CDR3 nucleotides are TGTGCCAGCAGCACCTACCGGACAGGGATAAGCGGGGAGCTGTTTTTT. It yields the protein CASSTYRTGISGELFF. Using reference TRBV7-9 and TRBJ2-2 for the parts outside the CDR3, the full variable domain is DTGVSQNPRHKITKRGQNVTFRCDPISEHNRLYWYRQTLGQGPEFLTYFQNEAQLEKSRLLSDRFSAERPKGSFSTLEIQRTEQGDSAMYLCASSTYRTGISGELFFGEGSRLTVL.

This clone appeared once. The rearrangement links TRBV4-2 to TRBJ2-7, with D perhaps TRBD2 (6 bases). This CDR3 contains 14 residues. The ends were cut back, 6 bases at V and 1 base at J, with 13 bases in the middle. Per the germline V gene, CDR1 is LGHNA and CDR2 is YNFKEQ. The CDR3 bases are TGTGCCAGCAGTCCGGGACTCCTATCCTACGAGCAGTACTTC. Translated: CASSPGLLSYEQYF.

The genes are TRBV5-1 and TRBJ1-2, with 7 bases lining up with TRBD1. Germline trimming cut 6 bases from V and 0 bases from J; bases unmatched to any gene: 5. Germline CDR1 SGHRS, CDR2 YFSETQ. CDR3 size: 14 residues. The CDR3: CASTRGGPNYGYTF. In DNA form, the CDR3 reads TGCGCCAGCACTCGAGGGGGCCCTAACTATGGCTACACCTTC.

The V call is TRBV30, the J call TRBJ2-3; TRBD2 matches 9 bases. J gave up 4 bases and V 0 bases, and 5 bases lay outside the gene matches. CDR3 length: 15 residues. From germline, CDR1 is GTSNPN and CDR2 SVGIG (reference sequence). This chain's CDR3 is CAWSVRSGRPDTQYF. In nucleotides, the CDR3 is TGTGCCTGGAGTGTACGTAGCGGGAGACCAGATACGCAGTATTTT.

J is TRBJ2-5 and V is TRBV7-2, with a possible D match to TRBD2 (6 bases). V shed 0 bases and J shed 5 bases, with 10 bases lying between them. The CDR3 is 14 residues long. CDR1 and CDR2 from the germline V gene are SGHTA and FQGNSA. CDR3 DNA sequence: TGTGCCAGCAGCTTAGCCGGGAGTGGCGAGACCCAGTACTTC. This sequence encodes CASSLAGSGETQYF.

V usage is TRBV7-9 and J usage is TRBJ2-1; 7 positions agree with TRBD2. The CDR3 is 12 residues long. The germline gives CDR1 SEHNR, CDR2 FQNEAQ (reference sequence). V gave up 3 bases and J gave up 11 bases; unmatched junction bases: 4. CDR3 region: CASSFGAGQQFF. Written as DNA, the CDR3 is TGTGCCAGCAGCTTTGGAGCGGGACAGCAGTTCTTC.

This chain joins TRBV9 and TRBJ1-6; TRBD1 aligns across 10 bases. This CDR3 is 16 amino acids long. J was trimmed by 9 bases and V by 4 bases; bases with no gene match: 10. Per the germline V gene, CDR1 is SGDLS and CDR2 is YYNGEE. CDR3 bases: TGTGCCAGCAGCTCGGGACAGGGGATTAACAGTTCACCCCTCCACTTT. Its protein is CASSSGQGINSSPLHF. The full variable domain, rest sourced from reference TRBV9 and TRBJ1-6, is DSGVTQTPKHLITATGQRVTLRCSPRSGDLSVYWYQQSLDQGLQFLIQYYNGEERAKGNILERFSAQQFPDLHSELNLSSLELGDSALYFCASSSGQGINSSPLHFGNGTRLTVT.

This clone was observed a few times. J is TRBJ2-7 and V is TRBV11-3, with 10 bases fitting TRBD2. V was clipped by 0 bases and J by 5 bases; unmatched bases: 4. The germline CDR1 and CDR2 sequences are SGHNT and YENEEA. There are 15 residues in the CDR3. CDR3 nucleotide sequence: TGTGCCAGCAGCTTAGAACTAGCGGGAATCGACGAGCAGTACTTC. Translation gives CASSLELAGIDEQYF. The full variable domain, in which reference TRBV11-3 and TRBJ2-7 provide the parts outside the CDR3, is EAGVVQSPRYKIIEKKQPVAFWCNPISGHNTLYWYLQNLGQGPELLIRYENEEAVDDSQLPKDRFSAERLKGVDSTLKIQPAELGDSAVYLCASSLELAGIDEQYFGPGTRLTVT.

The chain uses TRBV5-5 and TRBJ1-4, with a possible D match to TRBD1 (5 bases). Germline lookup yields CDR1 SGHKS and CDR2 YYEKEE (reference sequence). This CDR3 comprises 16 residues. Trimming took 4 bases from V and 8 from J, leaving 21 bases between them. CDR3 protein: CASSRGVIGEGEKLFF. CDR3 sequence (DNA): TGTGCCAGCAGCCGAGGAGTGATAGGGGAAGGGGAAAAACTGTTTTTT.

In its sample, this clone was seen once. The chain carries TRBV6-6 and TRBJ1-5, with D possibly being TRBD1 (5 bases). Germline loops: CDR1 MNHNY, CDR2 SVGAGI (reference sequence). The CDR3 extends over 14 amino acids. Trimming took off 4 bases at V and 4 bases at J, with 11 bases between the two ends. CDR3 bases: TGTGCCAGCAGTTTGGGGCAGACTAATCAGCCCCAGCATTTT. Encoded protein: CASSLGQTNQPQHF.

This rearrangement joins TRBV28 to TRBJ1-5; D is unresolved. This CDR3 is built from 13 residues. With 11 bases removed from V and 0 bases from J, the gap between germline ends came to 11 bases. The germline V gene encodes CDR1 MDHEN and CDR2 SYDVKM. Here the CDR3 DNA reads TGTGCCGGGAGCGGGGTTAGCAATCAGCCCCAGCATTTT. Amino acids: CAGSGVSNQPQHF.

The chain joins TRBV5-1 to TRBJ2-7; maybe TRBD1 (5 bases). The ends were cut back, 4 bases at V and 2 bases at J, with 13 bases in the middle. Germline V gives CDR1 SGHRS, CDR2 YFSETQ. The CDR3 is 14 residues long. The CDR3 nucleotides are TGCGCCAGCAGCCCGAATCCAGGGACCTACGAGCAGTACTTC. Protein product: CASSPNPGTYEQYF.

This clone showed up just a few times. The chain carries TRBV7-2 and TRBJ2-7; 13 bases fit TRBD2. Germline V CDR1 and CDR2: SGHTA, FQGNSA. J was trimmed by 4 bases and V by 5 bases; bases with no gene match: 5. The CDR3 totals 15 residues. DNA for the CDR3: TGTGCCAGCAGCACGCGGACTAGCGGGAGTTACGAGCAGTACTTC. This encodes CASSTRTSGSYEQYF. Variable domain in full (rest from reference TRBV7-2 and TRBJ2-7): GAGVSQSPSNKVTEKGKDVELRCDPISGHTALYWYRQSLGQGLEFLIYFQGNSAPDKSGLPSDRFSAERTGGSVSTLTIQRTQQEDSAVYLCASSTRTSGSYEQYFGPGTRLTVT.

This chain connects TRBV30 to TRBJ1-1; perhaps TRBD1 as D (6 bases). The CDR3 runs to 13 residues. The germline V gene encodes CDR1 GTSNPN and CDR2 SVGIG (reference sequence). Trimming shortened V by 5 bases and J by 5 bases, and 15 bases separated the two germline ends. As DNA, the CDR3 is TGTGCCTGGGAACACAGGGTCCGAACTGAAGCTTTCTTT. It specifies CAWEHRVRTEAFF.

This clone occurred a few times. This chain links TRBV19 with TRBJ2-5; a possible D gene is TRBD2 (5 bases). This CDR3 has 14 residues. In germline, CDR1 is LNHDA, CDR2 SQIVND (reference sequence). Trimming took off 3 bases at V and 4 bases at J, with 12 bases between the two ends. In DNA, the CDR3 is TGTGCCAGTAGTATGATCCTAGCAGCAGAGACCCAGTACTTC. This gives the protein CASSMILAAETQYF.

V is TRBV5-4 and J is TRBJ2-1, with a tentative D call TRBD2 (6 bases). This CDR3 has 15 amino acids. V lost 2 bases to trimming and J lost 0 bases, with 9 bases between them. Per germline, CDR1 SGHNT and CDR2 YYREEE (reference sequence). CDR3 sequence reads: CASSLAGSSYNEQFF. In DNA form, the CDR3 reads TGTGCCAGCAGCTTAGCGGGTAGCTCCTACAATGAGCAGTTCTTC. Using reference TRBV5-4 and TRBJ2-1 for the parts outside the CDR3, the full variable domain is ETGVTQSPTHLIKTRGQQVTLRCSSQSGHNTVSWYQQALGQGPQFIFQYYREEENGRGNFPPRFSGLQFPNYSSELNVNALELDDSALYLCASSLAGSSYNEQFFGPGTRLTVL.

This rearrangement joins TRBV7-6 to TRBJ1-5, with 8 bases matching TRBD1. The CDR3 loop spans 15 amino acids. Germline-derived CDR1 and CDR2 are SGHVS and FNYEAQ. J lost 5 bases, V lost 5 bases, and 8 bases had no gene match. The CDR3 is CASSAGTGQDQPQHF. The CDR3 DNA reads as TGTGCCAGCAGCGCGGGGACAGGTCAAGATCAGCCCCAGCATTTT.

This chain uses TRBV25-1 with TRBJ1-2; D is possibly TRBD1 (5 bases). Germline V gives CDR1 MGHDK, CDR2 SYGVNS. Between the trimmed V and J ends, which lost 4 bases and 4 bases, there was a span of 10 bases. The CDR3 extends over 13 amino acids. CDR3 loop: CASSAGGGYGYTF. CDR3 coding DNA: TGTGCCAGCAGTGCCGGGGGAGGCTATGGCTACACCTTC.

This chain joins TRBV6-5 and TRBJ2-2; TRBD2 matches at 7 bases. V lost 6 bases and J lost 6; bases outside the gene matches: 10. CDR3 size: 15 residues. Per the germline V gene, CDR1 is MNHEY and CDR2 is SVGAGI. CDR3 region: CASSRRGVAAGELFF. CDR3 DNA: TGTGCCAGCAGCCGTCGGGGGGTAGCGGCCGGGGAGCTGTTTTTT.

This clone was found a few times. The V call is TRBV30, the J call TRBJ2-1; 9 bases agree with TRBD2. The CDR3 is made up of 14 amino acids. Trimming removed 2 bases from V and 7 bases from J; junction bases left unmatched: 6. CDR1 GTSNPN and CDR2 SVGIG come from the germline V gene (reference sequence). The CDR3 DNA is TGTGCCTGGAGTCAGAGCGGGAGGTCGAATGAGCAGTTCTTC. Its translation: CAWSQSGRSNEQFF. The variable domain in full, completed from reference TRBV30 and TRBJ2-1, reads SQTIHQWPATLVQPVGSPLSLECTVEGTSNPNLYWYRQAAGRGLQLLFYSVGIGQISSEVPQNLSASRPQDRQFILSSKKLLLSDSGFYLCAWSQSGRSNEQFFGPGTRLTVL.

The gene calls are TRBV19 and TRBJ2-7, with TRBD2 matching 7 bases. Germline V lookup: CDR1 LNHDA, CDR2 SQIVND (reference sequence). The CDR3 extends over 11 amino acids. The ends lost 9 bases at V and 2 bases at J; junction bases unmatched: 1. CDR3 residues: CARGGTYEQYF. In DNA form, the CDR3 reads TGTGCCAGGGGGGGGACCTACGAGCAGTACTTC.

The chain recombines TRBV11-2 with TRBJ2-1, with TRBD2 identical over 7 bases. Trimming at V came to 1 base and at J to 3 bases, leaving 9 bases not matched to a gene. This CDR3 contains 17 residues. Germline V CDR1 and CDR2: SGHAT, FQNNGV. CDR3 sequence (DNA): TGTGCCAGCAGCTTAGTGGGGGGAGGGAGGGACTACAATGAGCAGTTCTTC. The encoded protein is CASSLVGGGRDYNEQFF.

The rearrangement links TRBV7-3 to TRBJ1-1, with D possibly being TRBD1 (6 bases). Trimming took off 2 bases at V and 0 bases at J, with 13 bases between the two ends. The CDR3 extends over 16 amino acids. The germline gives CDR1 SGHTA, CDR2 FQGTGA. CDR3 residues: CASSLRARGMNTEAFF. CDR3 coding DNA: TGTGCCAGCAGCTTACGCGCCAGGGGCATGAACACTGAAGCTTTCTTT.